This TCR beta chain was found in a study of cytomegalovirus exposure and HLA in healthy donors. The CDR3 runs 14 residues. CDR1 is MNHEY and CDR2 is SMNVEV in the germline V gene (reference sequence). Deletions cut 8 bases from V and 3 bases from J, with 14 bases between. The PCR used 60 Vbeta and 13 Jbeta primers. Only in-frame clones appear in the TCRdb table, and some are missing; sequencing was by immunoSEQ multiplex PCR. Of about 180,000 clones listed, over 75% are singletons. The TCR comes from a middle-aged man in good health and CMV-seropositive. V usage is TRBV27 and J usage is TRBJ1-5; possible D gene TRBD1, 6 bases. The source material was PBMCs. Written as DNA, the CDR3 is TGTGCCAGCGGCGGACAGTTCCCCAATCAGCCCCAGCATTTT. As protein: CASGGQFPNQPQHF.